This T cell receptor beta chain appears in the sequencing data of a study of T cells in Graves' hyperthyroidism and ophthalmopathy. The TCR beta CDR3 regions underwent amplification using RNA transcripts as the source. The study used the HTBI primer set for a first-round RT-PCR of the TCR CDR3. MiXCR, applied by TCRdb to the multiplex PCR reads, yields one record per CDR3 protein. There are 600,000 to 900,000 distinct CDR3 sequences in the sample; around 17% occur only once, and under 9.5% lies in the top ten. In patients aged 18 to 65, hyperthyroidism was newly diagnosed, with duration under 2 months. Pregnant or lactating patients were excluded, as were those with uncontrolled infection or other autoimmune disease. Trimming shortened V by 6 bases and J by 1 base, and 14 bases separated the two germline ends. CDR3 length: 15 amino acids. This clonotype appeared many times.

This clonotype was obtained from a young man with Graves' hyperthyroidism. The source material was blood. The V call is TRBV12-3 or TRBV12-4, the J call TRBJ2-3; a possible D gene is TRBD2 (6 bases). The CDR3 DNA reads as TGTGCCAGCAGCTCCGACCCGGGGGGCACAGATACGCAGTATTTT. Translating it yields CASSSDPGGTDTQYF.